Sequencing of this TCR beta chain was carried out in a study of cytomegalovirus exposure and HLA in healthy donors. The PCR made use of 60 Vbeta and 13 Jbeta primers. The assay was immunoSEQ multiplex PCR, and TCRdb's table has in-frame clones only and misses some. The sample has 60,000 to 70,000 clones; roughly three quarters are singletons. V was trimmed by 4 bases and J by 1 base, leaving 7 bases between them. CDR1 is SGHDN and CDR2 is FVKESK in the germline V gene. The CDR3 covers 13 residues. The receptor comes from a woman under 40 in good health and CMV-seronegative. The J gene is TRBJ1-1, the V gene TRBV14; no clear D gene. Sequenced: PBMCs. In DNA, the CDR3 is TGTGCCAGCAGCCTAACAGAGAACACTGAAGCTTTCTTT. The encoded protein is CASSLTENTEAFF.